This T cell receptor (beta chain) came from a study of T cells in Graves' hyperthyroidism and ophthalmopathy. Looked up from germline, CDR1 is MDHEN and CDR2 is SYDVKM. Trimming cost V 6 bases and J 6 bases; bases outside gene matches: 12. This CDR3 has 15 residues. For the diagnoses, clinical symptoms, serum thyroxine and TRAb, thyroid ultrasound and orbital computed tomography were used. This clonotype was seen ten or more times. Template material for amplifying TCR beta CDR3 regions consisted of RNA transcripts. The primer set for the first-round RT-PCR of the TCR CDR3 was HTBI. TCRdb passed the multiplex PCR reads through MiXCR, listing each CDR3 protein once. The repertoire consists of 500,000 to 700,000 distinct CDR3 sequences, with around 15% occurring once and the leading ten covering roughly 18%.

The TCR comes from a woman aged 18-29 years with Graves' hyperthyroidism. Source material: blood. The chain uses TRBV28 and TRBJ2-5, with 8 bases matching TRBD1. In DNA form, the CDR3 reads TGTGCCAGCAGCCATAGGAGAACAGGGGGGAAGACCCAGTACTTC. Protein: CASSHRRTGGKTQYF. Supplemented by reference TRBV28 and TRBJ2-5, the full variable domain reads DVKVTQSSRYLVKRTGEKVFLECVQDMDHENMFWYRQDPGLGLRLIYFSYDVKMKEKGDIPEGYSVSREKKERFSLILESASTNQTSMYLCASSHRRTGGKTQYFGPGTRLLVL.